Presented here are 2 T cell receptor beta chains from one specimen sequenced in a study of blood T cell repertoires in COVID-19. The data were produced by immunoSEQ multiplex PCR, yet TCRdb's version contains in-frame clones alone and is incomplete. The sample holds under 110,000 clones; around 94% are singletons and the top ten take less than 7.5%. The sequenced material came from peripheral blood. These receptor sequences come from a man aged 50-60 years with active COVID-19.

The chain carries TRBV5-6 and TRBJ2-7; 14 positions agree with TRBD2. The germline gives CDR1 SGHDT, CDR2 YYEEEE. V gave up 0 bases and J gave up 6 bases; unmatched junction bases: 5. The CDR3 extends over 16 amino acids. The DNA for the CDR3 is TGTGCCAGCAGCTTGGGACTAGCGGGGGGGAGCGCCGAGCAGTACTTC. Residues: CASSLGLAGGSAEQYF.

This chain connects TRBV5-4 to TRBJ1-1; D unresolved. CDR1 is SGHNT and CDR2 is YYREEE in the germline V gene (reference sequence). The V gene lost 4 bases and the J gene lost 3 bases, with 16 bases spanning the gap. CDR3 size: 15 residues. The CDR3 loop is CASSPSRVSDTEAFF. DNA of the CDR3: TGTGCCAGCAGCCCTAGCAGAGTAAGTGACACTGAAGCTTTCTTT.